The 9 T cell receptor beta chains given below trace back to one sample, sequenced in a study of T-cell memory formation after mild COVID-19. TCRdb recomputed calls from the 5' RACE reads with MiXCR, one row per CDR3 protein. The table includes roughly 350,000 distinct CDR3 sequences, roughly 15% detected once. Sequencing was carried out using PBMCs or a T cell subset sorted from them (not recorded which). The source of these receptors is a man between 18 and 29 years old who had mild COVID-19 (a few samples of this study predate the infection). Cell type and time point are not known.

The J gene is TRBJ2-3, the V gene TRBV7-2; no definite D call. Between the trimmed V and J ends, which lost 1 base and 2 bases, there was a span of 7 bases. The germline CDR1 and CDR2 sequences are SGHTA and FQGNSA. The length of the CDR3 is 14 residues. This CDR3 reads CASSLERTTDTQYF. CDR3 coding DNA: TGTGCCAGCAGCTTAGAGAGAACCACAGATACGCAGTATTTT. Full variable domain (outside the CDR3, taken from reference TRBV7-2 and TRBJ2-3): GAGVSQSPSNKVTEKGKDVELRCDPISGHTALYWYRQSLGQGLEFLIYFQGNSAPDKSGLPSDRFSAERTGGSVSTLTIQRTQQEDSAVYLCASSLERTTDTQYFGPGTRLTVL.

This rearrangement joins TRBV19 to TRBJ2-7; TRBD1 aligns across 9 bases. Germline V gene lookup returns CDR1 LNHDA and CDR2 SQIVND (reference sequence). CDR3 length: 13 residues. J was trimmed by 2 bases and V by 8 bases; bases with no gene match: 4. CDR3 in amino acids: CASGQGWTYEQYF. The DNA of the CDR3 is TGTGCCAGTGGACAGGGGTGGACCTACGAGCAGTACTTC. Drawing the rest from reference TRBV19 and TRBJ2-7, the complete variable domain is DGGITQSPKYLFRKEGQNVTLSCEQNLNHDAMYWYRQDPGQGLRLIYYSQIVNDFQKGDIAEGYSVSREKKESFPLTVTSAQKNPTAFYLCASGQGWTYEQYFGPGTRLTVT.

The J gene is TRBJ1-1, the V gene TRBV5-1; the D gene is possibly TRBD1 (6 bases). Trimming shortened V by 5 bases and J by 1 base, and 21 bases separated the two germline ends. The CDR3 extends over 17 amino acids. Germline CDR1 SGHRS, CDR2 YFSETQ. The CDR3 loop reads CASRLIGQGMSNTEAFF. CDR3 nucleotide sequence: TGCGCCAGCAGATTGATTGGTCAGGGGATGTCGAACACTGAAGCTTTCTTT.

The rearrangement joins TRBV12-3 or TRBV12-4 to TRBJ2-2, with D unresolved. The CDR3 has 14 amino acids. Trimming left V 8 bases short and J 0 bases short, with 10 bases between. CDR3: CASALGSNTGELFF. CDR3 nucleotide sequence: TGTGCCAGCGCCCTTGGTTCGAACACCGGGGAGCTGTTTTTT.

This clonotype was seen a few times. The V call is TRBV12-3 or TRBV12-4, the J call TRBJ1-1, with 10 bases that match TRBD1. CDR3 length equals 14 residues. J lost 7 bases, V lost 4 bases, and 6 bases had no gene match. The CDR3 bases are TGTGCCAGCAGTTCGACAGGGGGCGAGGGTGAAGCTTTCTTT. Residues: CASSSTGGEGEAFF.

The chain uses TRBV27 and TRBJ2-7, with D perhaps given as TRBD1 or TRBD2 (5 bases each). V was shortened by 6 bases and J by 7 bases, with 16 bases between the two germline ends. CDR1 is MNHEY and CDR2 is SMNVEV in the germline V gene (reference sequence). This CDR3 spans 13 amino acids. CDR3 sequence reads: CASSVGVWGEQYF. DNA of the CDR3: TGTGCCAGCAGCGTAGGGGTTTGGGGGGAGCAGTACTTC.

This clonotype came up many times. This chain links TRBV7-9 with TRBJ2-3; D unresolved. V lost 5 bases to trimming and J lost 0 bases, with 9 bases between them. The CDR3 has 14 residues. The germline V gene encodes CDR1 SEHNR and CDR2 FQNEAQ (reference sequence). The chain's CDR3 is CASSRPISTDTQYF. CDR3 sequence (DNA): TGTGCCAGCAGCCGACCTATTAGCACAGATACGCAGTATTTT.

This clonotype was detected a few times. The rearrangement links TRBV5-1 to TRBJ2-5; 8 nucleotides agree with TRBD1. The CDR3 loop spans 15 amino acids. The V and J ends lost 0 bases and 5 bases, in that order; junction bases with no gene match: 6. Germline CDR1 and CDR2: SGHRS and YFSETQ. The CDR3 sequence: CASSLVQGAGETQYF. The CDR3 nucleotides read TGCGCCAGCAGCTTGGTGCAGGGGGCTGGGGAGACCCAGTACTTC.

This clonotype was recorded at least ten times. V and J are TRBV20-1 and TRBJ2-5; D might be TRBD1 or TRBD2, each matching 5 bases. Trimming stripped 5 bases from V and 4 bases from J, with 14 bases between. The CDR3 has 13 amino acids. The germline V gene encodes CDR1 DFQATT and CDR2 SNEGSKA (reference sequence). CDR3 nucleotides: TGCAGTGCTCCAATCGTTGGGGGAGAGACCCAGTACTTC. This translates into CSAPIVGGETQYF.